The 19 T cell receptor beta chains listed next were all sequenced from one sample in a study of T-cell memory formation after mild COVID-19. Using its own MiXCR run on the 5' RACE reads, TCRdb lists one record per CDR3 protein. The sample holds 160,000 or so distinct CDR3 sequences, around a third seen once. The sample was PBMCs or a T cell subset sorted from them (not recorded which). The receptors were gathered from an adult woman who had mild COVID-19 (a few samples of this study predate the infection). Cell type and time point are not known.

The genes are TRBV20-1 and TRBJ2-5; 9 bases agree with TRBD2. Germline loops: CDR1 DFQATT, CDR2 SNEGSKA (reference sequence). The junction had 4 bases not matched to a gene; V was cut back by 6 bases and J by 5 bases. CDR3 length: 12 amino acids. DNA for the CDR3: TGCAGTGCAGCGGGGGGACCGGAGACCCAGTACTTC. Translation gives CSAAGGPETQYF.

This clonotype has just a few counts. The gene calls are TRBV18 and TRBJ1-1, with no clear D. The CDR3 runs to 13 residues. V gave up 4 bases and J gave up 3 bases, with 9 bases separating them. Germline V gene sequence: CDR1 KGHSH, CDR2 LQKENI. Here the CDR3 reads CASSLRVDTEAFF. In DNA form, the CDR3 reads TGTGCCAGCTCACTAAGGGTGGACACTGAAGCTTTCTTT.

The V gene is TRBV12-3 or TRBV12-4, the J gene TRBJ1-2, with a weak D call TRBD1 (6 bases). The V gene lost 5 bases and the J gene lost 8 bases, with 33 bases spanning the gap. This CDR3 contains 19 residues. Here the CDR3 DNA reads TGTGCCAGCAGTCGTACCAGTCTTTCGGACAGAAAGATACCGCGAGGCTACACCTTC. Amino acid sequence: CASSRTSLSDRKIPRGYTF.

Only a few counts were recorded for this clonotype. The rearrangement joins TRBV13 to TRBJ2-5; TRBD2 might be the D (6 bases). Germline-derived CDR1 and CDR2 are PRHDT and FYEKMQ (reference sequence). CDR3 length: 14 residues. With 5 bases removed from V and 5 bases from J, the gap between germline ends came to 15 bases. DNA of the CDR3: TGTGCCAGCAGCCTGCGCGGGACCTTCGAGACCCAGTACTTC. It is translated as CASSLRGTFETQYF.

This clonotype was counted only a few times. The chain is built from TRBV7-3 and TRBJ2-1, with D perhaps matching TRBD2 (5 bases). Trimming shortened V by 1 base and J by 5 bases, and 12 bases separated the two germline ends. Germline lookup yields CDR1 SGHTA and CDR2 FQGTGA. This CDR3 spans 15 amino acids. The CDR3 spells CASSLSLARNNEQFF. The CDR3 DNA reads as TGTGCCAGCAGCTTAAGTTTAGCGAGGAACAATGAGCAGTTCTTC. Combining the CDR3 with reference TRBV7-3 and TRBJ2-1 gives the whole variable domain GAGVSQTPSNKVTEKGKYVELRCDPISGHTALYWYRQSLGQGPEFLIYFQGTGAADDSGLPNDRFFAVRPEGSVSTLKIQRTERGDSAVYLCASSLSLARNNEQFFGPGTRLTVL.

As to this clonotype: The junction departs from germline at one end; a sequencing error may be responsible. CDR3 nucleotide sequence: TGTGCCAGCAGCCTAGCCCCAGGCCATGGGGCCAACGTCCTGACTTTC. Protein product: CASSLAPGHGANVLTF. The J gene is TRBJ2-6, the V gene TRBV7-6; possibly TRBD2 for D (5 bases). The CDR3 is made up of 16 amino acids. Per the germline V gene, CDR1 is SGHVS and CDR2 is FNYEAQ.

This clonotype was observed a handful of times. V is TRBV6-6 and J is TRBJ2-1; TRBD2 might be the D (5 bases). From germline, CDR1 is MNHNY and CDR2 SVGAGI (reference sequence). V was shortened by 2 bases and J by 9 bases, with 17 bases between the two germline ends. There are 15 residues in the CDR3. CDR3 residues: CASSYQASTDTEQFF. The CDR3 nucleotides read TGTGCCAGCAGTTACCAGGCTAGCACCGACACTGAGCAGTTCTTC.

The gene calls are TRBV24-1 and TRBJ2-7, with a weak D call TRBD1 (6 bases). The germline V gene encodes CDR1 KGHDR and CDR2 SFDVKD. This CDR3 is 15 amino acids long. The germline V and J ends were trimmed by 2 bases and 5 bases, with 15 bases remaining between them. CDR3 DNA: TGTGCCACCAGTGATTATGGGCAGGGGTCGGACGAGCAGTACTTC. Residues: CATSDYGQGSDEQYF.

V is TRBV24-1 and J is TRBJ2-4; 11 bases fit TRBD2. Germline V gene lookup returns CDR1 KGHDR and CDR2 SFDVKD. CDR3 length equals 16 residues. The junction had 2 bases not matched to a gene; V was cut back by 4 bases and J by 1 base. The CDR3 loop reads CATSDPSGRAKNIQYF. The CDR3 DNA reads TGTGCCACCAGTGACCCTAGCGGGAGGGCCAAAAACATTCAGTACTTC.

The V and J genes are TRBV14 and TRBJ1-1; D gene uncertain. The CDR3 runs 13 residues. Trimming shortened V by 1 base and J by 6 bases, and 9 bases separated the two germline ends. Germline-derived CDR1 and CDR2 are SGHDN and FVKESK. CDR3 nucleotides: TGTGCCAGCAGCCAAGGTGGGATGGCTGAAGCTTTCTTT. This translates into CASSQGGMAEAFF.

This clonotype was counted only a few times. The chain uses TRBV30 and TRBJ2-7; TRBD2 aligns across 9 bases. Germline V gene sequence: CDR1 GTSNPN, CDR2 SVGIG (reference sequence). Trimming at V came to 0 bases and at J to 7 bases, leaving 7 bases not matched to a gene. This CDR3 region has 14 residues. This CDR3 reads CAWSVRWLAGEQYF. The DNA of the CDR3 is TGTGCCTGGAGTGTGAGGTGGCTAGCGGGAGAGCAGTACTTC. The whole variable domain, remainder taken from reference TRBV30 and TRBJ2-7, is SQTIHQWPATLVQPVGSPLSLECTVEGTSNPNLYWYRQAAGRGLQLLFYSVGIGQISSEVPQNLSASRPQDRQFILSSKKLLLSDSGFYLCAWSVRWLAGEQYFGPGTRLTVT.

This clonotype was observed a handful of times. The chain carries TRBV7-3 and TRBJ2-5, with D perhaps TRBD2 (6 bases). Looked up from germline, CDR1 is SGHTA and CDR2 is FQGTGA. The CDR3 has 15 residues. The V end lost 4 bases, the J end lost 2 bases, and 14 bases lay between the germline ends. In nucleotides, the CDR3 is TGTGCCAGCAGCTGGAGTAGCGGAGGACAAGAGACCCAGTACTTC. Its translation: CASSWSSGGQETQYF.

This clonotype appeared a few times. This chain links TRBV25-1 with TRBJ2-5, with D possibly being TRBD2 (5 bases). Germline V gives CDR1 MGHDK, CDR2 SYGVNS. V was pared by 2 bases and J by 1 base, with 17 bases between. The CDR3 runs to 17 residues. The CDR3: CASSEPNGVEGQETQYF. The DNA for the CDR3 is TGTGCCAGCAGTGAACCGAATGGAGTAGAGGGCCAAGAGACCCAGTACTTC.

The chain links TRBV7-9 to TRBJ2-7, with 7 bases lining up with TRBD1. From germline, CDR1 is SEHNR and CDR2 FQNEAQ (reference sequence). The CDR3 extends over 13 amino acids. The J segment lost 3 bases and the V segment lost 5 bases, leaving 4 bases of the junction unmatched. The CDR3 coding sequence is TGTGCCAGCAGCCTAAGGGACAGCTACGAGCAGTACTTC. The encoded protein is CASSLRDSYEQYF.

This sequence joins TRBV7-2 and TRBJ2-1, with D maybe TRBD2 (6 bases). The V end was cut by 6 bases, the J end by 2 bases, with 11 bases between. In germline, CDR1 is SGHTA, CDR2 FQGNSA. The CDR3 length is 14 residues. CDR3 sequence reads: CASRGTETYNEQFF. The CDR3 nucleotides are TGTGCCAGCAGGGGGACTGAAACCTACAATGAGCAGTTCTTC.

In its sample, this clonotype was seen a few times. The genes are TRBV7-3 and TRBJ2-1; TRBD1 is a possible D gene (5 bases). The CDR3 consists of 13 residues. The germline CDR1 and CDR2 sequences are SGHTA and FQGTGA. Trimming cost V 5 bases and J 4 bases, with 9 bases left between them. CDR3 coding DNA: TGTGCCAGCAGCCAGGGCGTATACAATGAGCAGTTCTTC. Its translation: CASSQGVYNEQFF. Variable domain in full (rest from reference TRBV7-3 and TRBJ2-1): GAGVSQTPSNKVTEKGKYVELRCDPISGHTALYWYRQSLGQGPEFLIYFQGTGAADDSGLPNDRFFAVRPEGSVSTLKIQRTERGDSAVYLCASSQGVYNEQFFGPGTRLTVL.

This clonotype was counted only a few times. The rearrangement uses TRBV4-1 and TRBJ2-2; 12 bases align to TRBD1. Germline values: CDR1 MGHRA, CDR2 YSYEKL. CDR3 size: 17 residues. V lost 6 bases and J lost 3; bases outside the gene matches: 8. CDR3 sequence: CASRDPGQGAYTGELFF. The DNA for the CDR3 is TGCGCCAGCAGGGACCCGGGACAGGGGGCCTACACCGGGGAGCTGTTTTTT.

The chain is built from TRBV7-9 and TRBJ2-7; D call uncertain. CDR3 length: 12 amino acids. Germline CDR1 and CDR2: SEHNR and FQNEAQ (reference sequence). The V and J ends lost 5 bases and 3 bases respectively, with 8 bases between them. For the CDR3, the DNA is TGTGCCAGCAGCATCCTCAACTACGAGCAGTACTTC. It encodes CASSILNYEQYF. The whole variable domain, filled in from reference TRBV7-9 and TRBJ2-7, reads DTGVSQNPRHKITKRGQNVTFRCDPISEHNRLYWYRQTLGQGPEFLTYFQNEAQLEKSRLLSDRFSAERPKGSFSTLEIQRTEQGDSAMYLCASSILNYEQYFGPGTRLTVT.

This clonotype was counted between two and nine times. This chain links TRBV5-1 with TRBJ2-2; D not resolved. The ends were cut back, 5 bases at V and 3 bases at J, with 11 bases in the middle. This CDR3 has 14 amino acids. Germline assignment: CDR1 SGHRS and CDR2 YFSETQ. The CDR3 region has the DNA TGCGCCAGCAGACGGGTAGGCGACACCGGGGAGCTGTTTTTT. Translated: CASRRVGDTGELFF. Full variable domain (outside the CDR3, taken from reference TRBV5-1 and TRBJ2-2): KAGVTQTPRYLIKTRGQQVTLSCSPISGHRSVSWYQQTPGQGLQFLFEYFSETQRNKGNFPGRFSGRQFSNSRSEMNVSTLELGDSALYLCASRRVGDTGELFFGEGSRLTVL.